Sequencing of this TCR beta chain was carried out in a study of Ad26.COV2.S vaccination and SARS-CoV-2 variants. With 8 bases removed from V and 2 bases from J, the gap between germline ends came to 12 bases. Germline values: CDR1 LNHDA, CDR2 SQIVND (reference sequence). The CDR3 totals 13 residues. Study findings and constraints: Vaccinees showed greater spike-specific TCR breadth than placebo recipients.

Profiling relied on immunoSEQ multiplex PCR, and the TCRdb table lists in-frame clones only, not all of them. This sample carries about half a million clones, around 89% of them seen once, and the ten largest clones take 1.5% to 2%. As to this clone: Its antigen is unidentified.

Noted treatment: roughly 19 received Ad26.COV2.S at low or high dose, single or two shots; roughly five received placebo; per-sample allocation not given. The samples date from day 63 after the first vaccine or placebo injection. The source material was peripheral blood, sampled in a trial of Ad26.COV2.S vaccine versus placebo. The source of this sequence is a person aged 18-65 years who received the Ad26.COV2.S COVID-19 vaccine or a placebo. The V and J genes are TRBV19 and TRBJ1-1; D not certain. The CDR3 region is CASQISGNTEAFF. CDR3 coding DNA: TGTGCCAGTCAGATTTCTGGAAACACTGAAGCTTTCTTT.